This entry lists 12 T cell receptor beta chains sequenced from one sample in a study of blood T cell repertoires in COVID-19. The assay was immunoSEQ multiplex PCR, and TCRdb's table has in-frame clones only and misses some. The sample carries around 400,000 clones, roughly 90% recorded once. Sequenced sample: PBMCs or T cells enriched from blood (not recorded which). The receptor source for this set is a woman in her 30s who had recovered from COVID-19.

The chain employs TRBV19 and TRBJ1-3; D remains ambiguous. V gave up 2 bases and J gave up 2 bases, with 7 bases separating them. Germline lookup yields CDR1 LNHDA and CDR2 SQIVND (reference sequence). The length of the CDR3 is 14 residues. The DNA for the CDR3 is TGTGCCAGTAGTATACTCCTCGCTGGAAACACCATATATTTT. It codes for CASSILLAGNTIYF.

The V call is TRBV7-9, the J call TRBJ1-5; 8 bases are a match to TRBD1. CDR3 length: 17 residues. V lost 4 bases and J lost 5; bases outside the gene matches: 13. Germline CDR1 SEHNR, CDR2 FQNEAQ (reference sequence). The CDR3 coding sequence is TGTGCCAGCAGCTCCAACGACGGACAGGGTGGTGATCAGCCCCAGCATTTT. It yields the protein CASSSNDGQGGDQPQHF.

The V and J genes are TRBV9 and TRBJ1-1, with D perhaps TRBD1 (5 bases). The CDR3 extends over 13 amino acids. Trimming stripped 0 bases from V and 8 bases from J, with 11 bases between. CDR1 and CDR2 from the germline V gene are SGDLS and YYNGEE. CDR3 DNA sequence: TGTGCCAGCAGCGTAGTCCCGACAGAAGAAGCTTTCTTT. Its protein is CASSVVPTEEAFF.

V gene TRBV5-6 combines with J gene TRBJ2-5, with a possible D match to TRBD2 (6 bases). Germline V gene sequence: CDR1 SGHDT, CDR2 YYEEEE. This CDR3 comprises 18 residues. V lost 0 bases and J 2 bases, leaving 20 bases between the germline ends. Written as DNA, the CDR3 is TGTGCCAGCAGCTTGGTTGCGATCGGTCCGGGGAGGCAAGAGACCCAGTACTTC. Amino acid sequence: CASSLVAIGPGRQETQYF.

CDR3 sequence: CASSPQTSGRMTGSTDTQYF. CDR3 nucleotide sequence: TGTGCCAGCAGCCCCCAGACTAGCGGGAGGATGACCGGAAGCACAGATACGCAGTATTTT. The chain uses TRBV13 and TRBJ2-3; 13 bases align to TRBD2. Germline CDR1 reads PRHDT; CDR2 reads FYEKMQ (reference sequence). The CDR3 extends over 20 amino acids. V lost 5 bases and J lost 0; bases outside the gene matches: 14.

This clone was detected only once. V and J are TRBV5-1 and TRBJ2-1, with 11 bases identical to TRBD2. Trimming at V came to 0 bases and at J to 5 bases, leaving 10 bases not matched to a gene. The CDR3 has 18 residues. Germline V gives CDR1 SGHRS, CDR2 YFSETQ. The CDR3 is CASSLAGSGRVGHNEQFF. The CDR3 nucleotides are TGCGCCAGCAGCTTGGCGGGTAGCGGGAGGGTCGGGCACAATGAGCAGTTCTTC.

The chain combines TRBV27 with TRBJ2-7, with 8 bases aligning to TRBD1. Germline loops: CDR1 MNHEY, CDR2 SMNVEV (reference sequence). The CDR3 consists of 14 residues. V trimming: 7 bases; J trimming: 5 bases; junction bases outside the gene matches: 10. As DNA, the CDR3 is TGTGCCAGCATTCCACGACAGGGGAGGAACGAGCAGTACTTC. Its protein is CASIPRQGRNEQYF.

The chain combines TRBV10-3 with TRBJ1-3, with 7 nucleotides matching TRBD1. The length of the CDR3 is 18 residues. Germline-derived CDR1 and CDR2 are ENHRY and SYGVKD. Trimming removed 0 bases from V and 1 base from J; junction bases left unmatched: 9. CDR3 coding DNA: TGTGCCATCAGTGAGTCCAACAGGGGTTTTCGATCTGGAAACACCATATATTTT. This encodes CAISESNRGFRSGNTIYF.

This clone was found many times. The chain recombines TRBV3-1 (or the pseudogene TRBV3-2) with TRBJ1-2, with a possible D match to TRBD1 (6 bases). Germline V gene lookup returns CDR1 LGHDT and CDR2 YNNKEL (reference sequence). The CDR3 runs to 14 residues. V was pared by 0 bases and J by 7 bases, with 12 bases between. CDR3 sequence: CASSQELGAGGYTF. The CDR3 DNA sequence: TGTGCCAGCAGCCAAGAGCTGGGGGCCGGTGGCTACACCTTC.

A single count supports this clone. The rearrangement uses TRBV9 and TRBJ2-3, with D possibly matching TRBD1 (5 bases). Trimming stripped 0 bases from V and 6 bases from J, with 11 bases between. Germline CDR1 reads SGDLS; CDR2 reads YYNGEE. This CDR3 comprises 14 residues. The CDR3 DNA reads TGTGCCAGCAGCGTAGAGGGGCCCTGGGATACGCAGTATTTT. This gives the protein CASSVEGPWDTQYF. The full variable domain, its missing parts supplied by reference TRBV9 and TRBJ2-3, is DSGVTQTPKHLITATGQRVTLRCSPRSGDLSVYWYQQSLDQGLQFLIQYYNGEERAKGNILERFSAQQFPDLHSELNLSSLELGDSALYFCASSVEGPWDTQYFGPGTRLTVL.

CDR3: CATSESLAGGVDTQYF. CDR3 coding DNA: TGTGCCACCAGTGAATCACTAGCGGGAGGCGTGGATACGCAGTATTTT. The V gene is TRBV24-1, the J gene TRBJ2-3; 12 nucleotides match TRBD2. Trimming cost V 4 bases and J 6 bases; bases outside gene matches: 7. The CDR3 runs to 16 residues. CDR1 KGHDR and CDR2 SFDVKD come from the germline V gene.

V and J are TRBV19 and TRBJ2-3; 9 nucleotides line up with TRBD1. Germline lookup yields CDR1 LNHDA and CDR2 SQIVND (reference sequence). This CDR3 contains 19 residues. V lost 6 bases, J lost 2 bases, and 18 bases stayed unmatched. CDR3 nucleotide sequence: TGTGCCAGTAGGACCAACAGGGGGCGCCGACGTAACGACACAGATACGCAGTATTTT. Amino acid sequence: CASRTNRGRRRNDTDTQYF.